The 20 T cell receptor beta chains listed next were all sequenced from one sample in a study of cytomegalovirus exposure and HLA in healthy donors. Primers included in the PCR were 60 Vbeta and 13 Jbeta primers. Only in-frame clones appear in the TCRdb table, and some are missing; sequencing was by immunoSEQ multiplex PCR. The sample comprises under 300,000 clones, 81% of which are singletons, and about 8% rests with the top ten. Sequencing was carried out using PBMCs. These receptors were collected from a woman aged 60-75 years in good health and CMV-seropositive.

This clone was observed a few times. This sequence joins TRBV29-1 and TRBJ2-5; 7 bases are shared with TRBD2. Germline V CDR1 and CDR2: SQVTM, ANQGSEA. V lost 6 bases to trimming and J lost 4 bases; unmatched junction nucleotides: 11. This CDR3 has 14 residues. In DNA, the CDR3 is TGCAGCGTCGCGCGTACTAGCGCGGGAGAGACCCAGTACTTC. Amino acid sequence: CSVARTSAGETQYF.

The CDR3 nucleotides are TGTGCCAGCAGTAACAGGGTTGAAAAACTGTTTTTT. Amino acids: CASSNRVEKLFF. V usage is TRBV28 and J usage is TRBJ1-4; D may be TRBD1 (6 bases). The length of the CDR3 is 12 residues. V shed 5 bases and J shed 7 bases, with 8 bases lying between them. CDR1 and CDR2 from the germline V gene are MDHEN and SYDVKM.

The chain couples TRBV7-9 to TRBJ1-5; D possibly corresponds to TRBD1 (6 bases). Germline V CDR1 and CDR2: SEHNR, FQNEAQ (reference sequence). V was shortened by 5 bases and J by 6 bases, with 20 bases between the two germline ends. CDR3 length: 16 amino acids. CDR3 DNA sequence: TGTGCCAGCAGCCGTACAGGGCTTCGGGATAGTCAGCCCCAGCATTTT. This gives the protein CASSRTGLRDSQPQHF. The full variable domain, in which reference TRBV7-9 and TRBJ1-5 provide the parts outside the CDR3, is DTGVSQNPRHKITKRGQNVTFRCDPISEHNRLYWYRQTLGQGPEFLTYFQNEAQLEKSRLLSDRFSAERPKGSFSTLEIQRTEQGDSAMYLCASSRTGLRDSQPQHFGDGTRLSIL.

The chain combines TRBV5-4 with TRBJ1-2, with TRBD1 identical over 7 bases. CDR3 length: 13 amino acids. The trim removed 2 bases at V and 5 bases at J, leaving 3 bases unmatched. Germline assignment: CDR1 SGHNT and CDR2 YYREEE (reference sequence). CDR3 sequence: CASSLAGGYGYTF. The CDR3 region has the DNA TGTGCCAGCAGCTTAGCAGGGGGATATGGCTACACCTTC.

J is TRBJ1-6 and V is TRBV7-2; 7 bases fit TRBD1. The trim removed 5 bases at V and 9 bases at J, leaving 4 bases unmatched. The CDR3 has 13 amino acids. Germline V lookup: CDR1 SGHTA, CDR2 FQGNSA. CDR3 in DNA: TGTGCCAGCAGCCCACAGGGGAGTTCACCCCTCCACTTT. This translates into CASSPQGSSPLHF.

V is TRBV27 and J is TRBJ2-7; the match to TRBD2 covers 12 bases. Germline V gives CDR1 MNHEY, CDR2 SMNVEV (reference sequence). This CDR3 contains 13 residues. V lost 5 bases and J lost 7; bases outside the gene matches: 3. The CDR3 DNA is TGTGCCAGCAGTACTGGACTAGCGGGGGAGCAGTACTTC. Protein sequence: CASSTGLAGEQYF.

The rearrangement joins TRBV19 to TRBJ2-7, with 7 bases fitting TRBD1. The CDR3 covers 15 residues. The J segment lost 0 bases and the V segment lost 4 bases, leaving 6 bases of the junction unmatched. Germline loops: CDR1 LNHDA, CDR2 SQIVND (reference sequence). Written as DNA, the CDR3 is TGTGCCAGTAGTAGGTTAGGGGACAGCTCCTACGAGCAGTACTTC. This translates into CASSRLGDSSYEQYF. Based on the CDR3 plus reference TRBV19 and TRBJ2-7, the full variable domain is DGGITQSPKYLFRKEGQNVTLSCEQNLNHDAMYWYRQDPGQGLRLIYYSQIVNDFQKGDIAEGYSVSREKKESFPLTVTSAQKNPTAFYLCASSRLGDSSYEQYFGPGTRLTVT.

The CDR3 sequence is CASSRVGGTGRTEAFF. Written as DNA, the CDR3 is TGTGCCAGCAGCCGGGTCGGTGGGACAGGGCGCACTGAAGCTTTCTTT. The J gene is TRBJ1-1, the V gene TRBV5-4, with TRBD1 matching 9 bases. Looked up from germline, CDR1 is SGHNT and CDR2 is YYREEE (reference sequence). The CDR3 loop spans 16 amino acids. V lost 4 bases, J lost 4 bases, and 11 bases stayed unmatched.

The CDR3 DNA reads TGTGCCAGCAGTTCAATAGGGACAGGGGGTCAGCCCCAGCATTTT. Encoded protein: CASSSIGTGGQPQHF. The chain uses TRBV7-2 and TRBJ1-5, with 11 bases that match TRBD1. V trimming: 6 bases; J trimming: 6 bases; junction bases outside the gene matches: 7. Germline V gene sequence: CDR1 SGHTA, CDR2 FQGNSA. The CDR3 consists of 15 residues.

This clone was seen more than once but under ten times. This rearrangement joins TRBV29-1 to TRBJ2-1; 7 bases are a match to TRBD1. The CDR3 covers 13 residues. Germline V gene data show CDR1 as SQVTM and CDR2 as ANQGSEA. V gave up 7 bases and J gave up 1 base; unmatched junction bases: 4. The CDR3 protein is CSGRDSSYNEQFF. The CDR3 DNA is TGCAGCGGTCGGGACAGTTCCTACAATGAGCAGTTCTTC.

A single count supports this clone. Distinct nucleotide sequences in the sample also encode this CDR3. The rearrangement uses TRBV5-4 and TRBJ1-3; TRBD1 aligns across 7 bases. V was clipped by 0 bases and J by 4 bases; unmatched bases: 4. Germline loops: CDR1 SGHNT, CDR2 YYREEE (reference sequence). The CDR3 extends over 15 amino acids. The CDR3 nucleotides read TGTGCCAGCAGCTTGGCAGGGGGATCCGGAAACACCATATATTTT. Protein: CASSLAGGSGNTIYF.

The genes are TRBV11-2 and TRBJ2-2, with D perhaps TRBD1 (5 bases). CDR3 size: 15 residues. Trimming shortened V by 4 bases and J by 4 bases, and 13 bases separated the two germline ends. The germline CDR1 and CDR2 sequences are SGHAT and FQNNGV. CDR3 region: CASSSAARATGELFF. CDR3 bases: TGTGCCAGCAGCTCTGCGGCCAGGGCCACCGGGGAGCTGTTTTTT.

The chain combines TRBV5-1 with TRBJ2-7, with 8 bases that match TRBD2. V dropped 2 bases and J dropped 4; count of bases not matched to a gene: 8. The germline gives CDR1 SGHRS, CDR2 YFSETQ. This CDR3 has 15 amino acids. The CDR3 DNA reads as TGCGCCAGCAGCTTCGGGAACAGCGGGAGTTACGAGCAGTACTTC. It codes for CASSFGNSGSYEQYF.

The chain couples TRBV29-1 to TRBJ2-2, with D tentatively TRBD2 (6 bases). Germline CDR1 and CDR2: SQVTM and ANQGSEA. CDR3 length equals 12 residues. V lost 8 bases and J lost 4, with 11 bases in between. The CDR3 sequence: CSLREATGELFF. In nucleotides, the CDR3 is TGCAGCCTCAGGGAGGCCACCGGGGAGCTGTTTTTT.

The gene calls are TRBV28 and TRBJ2-1; TRBD1 aligns across 11 bases. J lost 10 bases, V lost 3 bases, and 14 bases had no gene match. CDR1 is MDHEN, CDR2 SYDVKM, per germline. The CDR3 spans 17 residues. The CDR3 nucleotides are TGTGCCAGCAGTTTGATTCCGGGACAGGGGGTTTTAAGGGAGCAGTTCTTC. Amino acid sequence: CASSLIPGQGVLREQFF.

The chain carries TRBV7-3 and TRBJ1-4; 7 nucleotides match TRBD1. The CDR3 covers 16 residues. Looked up from germline, CDR1 is SGHTA and CDR2 is FQGTGA. After removal of 2 bases from V and 8 bases from J, the junction contained 11 bases not matched to a gene. CDR3 residues: CASSLGQDRVREKLFF. As DNA, the CDR3 is TGTGCCAGCAGCTTAGGGCAAGACAGGGTCAGGGAAAAACTGTTTTTT.

The chain carries TRBV7-9 and TRBJ2-1, with D possibly matching TRBD2 (6 bases). The germline CDR1 and CDR2 sequences are SEHNR and FQNEAQ (reference sequence). The CDR3 contains 16 residues. The V end was cut by 4 bases, the J end by 7 bases, with 20 bases between. The CDR3 region has the DNA TGTGCCAGCAGCTCTCCCTCCTCCGGGAGAGGGAATGAGCAGTTCTTC. It translates to CASSSPSSGRGNEQFF.

This clone was counted once. J is TRBJ1-2 and V is TRBV4-1; 8 bases fit TRBD1. With V trimmed by 5 bases and J by 4 bases, 3 bases remained unmatched. The CDR3 runs 13 residues. Germline CDR1 reads MGHRA; CDR2 reads YSYEKL. CDR3 region: CASSIGQGYGYTF. CDR3 DNA: TGCGCCAGCAGCATAGGACAGGGCTATGGCTACACCTTC.

J is TRBJ2-3 and V is TRBV21-1; no DNA check was done on the table's D call, TRBD1. TRBV21-1 is a pseudogene segment. This CDR3 region has 11 residues. CDR3 in amino acids: CARTGTGGTSF. The CDR3 region has the DNA TGTGCCAGGACCGGGACAGGAGGCACGAGTTTT.

This clone was counted between two and nine times. This sequence joins TRBV6-6 and TRBJ1-1, with D possibly being TRBD1 (5 bases). Per the germline V gene, CDR1 is MNHNY and CDR2 is SVGAGI (reference sequence). This CDR3 is 13 amino acids long. Trimming shortened V by 6 bases and J by 1 base, and 9 bases separated the two germline ends. The CDR3 loop is CASSSTGNTEAFF. CDR3 sequence (DNA): TGTGCCAGCAGCTCCACAGGGAACACTGAAGCTTTCTTT.